A single sample is the source of the 3 T cell receptor beta chains below, sequenced in a study of blood T cell repertoires in COVID-19. TCRdb's copy holds only in-frame clones and misses some; the assay was immunoSEQ multiplex PCR. The data show about 260,000 clones, with 87% seen just once and roughly 2% held by the top ten. The specimen sequenced was peripheral blood. These receptors were taken from a woman between 45 and 60 years old who had recovered from COVID-19.

The V call is TRBV27, the J call TRBJ2-7, with 7 bases aligning to TRBD2. The V gene end was trimmed by 5 bases and the J gene end by 12 bases; junction bases not matched to a gene: 19. This CDR3 contains 15 residues. Germline values: CDR1 MNHEY, CDR2 SMNVEV (reference sequence). CDR3 nucleotides: TGTGCCAGCAGTCCCCCTTTACTAGCGAGACGTTATGTGTACTTC. It is translated as CASSPPLLARRYVYF.

This chain uses TRBV27 with TRBJ2-3, with TRBD1 matching 10 bases. Trimming cost V 6 bases and J 5 bases; bases outside gene matches: 17. Germline CDR1 and CDR2: MNHEY and SMNVEV (reference sequence). The CDR3 sequence is 18 residues long. Here the CDR3 DNA reads TGTGCCAGCAGCCCGGTGGGGCCTTGGACAGGGGGTCTAGATACGCAGTATTTT. Translation gives CASSPVGPWTGGLDTQYF.

The rearrangement joins TRBV19 to TRBJ2-3, with 10 bases lining up with TRBD1. The CDR3 has 16 amino acids. V gave up 9 bases and J gave up 1 base; unmatched junction bases: 10. From germline, CDR1 is LNHDA and CDR2 SQIVND (reference sequence). The CDR3 here is CASGPRGTGGTDTQYF. The CDR3 nucleotides read TGTGCCAGCGGACCCCGCGGGACAGGGGGCACAGATACGCAGTATTTT.